A selection of T cell receptor beta chains follows, all from one sample in a study of shared clonotypes between healthy human individuals. This table comes from immunoSEQ multiplex PCR, and its TCRdb copy is limited to in-frame clones, with some not included. The sample has around 640,000 clones, approximately 96% seen once. The sequencing input was naive CD8+ T cells sorted from blood. The receptors stem from a woman aged 25 to 39 in good health. Both conserved end residues are part of each CDR3.

TRBV6-1	CASSDGGSTGELFF
TRBV19	CASSMGLGYEQYF
TRBV9	CASSVRDVSGGELFF
TRBV28	CASTITFYGNTEAFF
TRBV30	CAWSVQWNEQYF
TRBV27	CASTPGGDTDTQYF
TRBV5-4	CAVIGQGTEAFF
TRBV7-8	CASSYQREIFQLGDTQYF
TRBV4-1	CASSTGLTGGNEQFF
TRBV12-5	CASGLVLGHEQFF
TRBV2	CASSERRGELFF
TRBV9	CASSVARASGGYNEQFF
TRBV6-5	CASMVGDTQYF
TRBV27	CASSLFGSADTQYF
TRBV6-5	CASSPHTHNEQFF
TRBV5-1	CASSPRTNTEAFF
TRBV9	CASSEPTSSDNQPQHF
TRBV27	CASSLRDPLDEQFF
TRBV27	CASSLRWDASEGELFF
TRBV27	CASSLFGSGNTIYF
TRBV29-1	CSSTPVKNTEAFF
TRBV27	CASSPFGTGWVDTQYF
TRBV4-1	CASSPTGTGFGEQFF
TRBV11-3	CASSFDSGPYEQYF
TRBV6-5	CASSSPMVPETQYF
TRBV7-8	CASSEPDRGSETQYF
TRBV7-7	CASSLAPGQGSEQYF
TRBV2	CASRRRDFSSYNEQFF
TRBV5-6	CASSLANPSTDTQYF
TRBV6-5	CASSPGQTGHNEQFF
TRBV10-3	CAISAAGGGNEQYF
TRBV28	CASSLFIGRGYTF
TRBV9	CASSADRTNYGYTF
TRBV27	CASSPRQGRDGYTF
TRBV2	CASSEGLGQGKGEQYF
TRBV28	CASRPVARANEKLFF
TRBV29-1	CSVESGASYEQYF
TRBV28	CASSHSWGNEDTEAFF
TRBV29-1	CSALGTGVPDTQYF
TRBV29-1	CSVEGEAGVEQFF
TRBV6-1	CASSELYYEQYF
TRBV15	CATSVAAGTGKYEQYF
TRBV5-1	CASSLRATTYEQYF
TRBV15	CATSRIAGVYNEQFF
TRBV2	CASRTGGFYEQYF
TRBV5-6	CASSFLSATNEKLFF
TRBV13	CASSQGQGEAFF
TRBV28	CASSIRGMNTEAFF
TRBV27	CASSSLGRPYEQYF
TRBV6-5	CASRLLASRDTQYF
TRBV9	CASSVEGKGSPLHF
TRBV2	CASSTTSGNPYEQYF
TRBV7-6	CASSLNVDYEQYF
TRBV19	CASSIGFGELFF
TRBV4-1	CASSQEDPLALPTDTQYF
TRBV27	CASSDRDSNQPQHF
TRBV5-5	CASSLPGTNSYEQYF
TRBV19	CASSQPTDYNEQFF
TRBV7-9	CASSLGISEQYF